This T cell receptor beta chain originates from a study of blood T cells in healthy people across ages. The donors, aged 6 to 90, were healthy Caucasians from Russia. Notes on this clonotype: One end of the junction fails to match germline, which may point to a read error.

The CDR3 runs to 13 residues. Germline V CDR1 and CDR2: DFQATT, SNEGSKA (reference sequence). Next came a second PCR, run for about 7 to 12 cycles, which used a sample-barcoded 5' primer along with a J-beta primer mix. Unique molecular identifiers of 12 random nucleotides labeled each cDNA. One entry per CDR3 protein, called by TCRdb with MiXCR from the 5' RACE reads. The table lists roughly 2 million distinct CDR3 sequences, around 50% of them singletons, with around 2.1% in the top ten. This TCR was sampled from a woman aged 35 to 49 in good health. V and J are TRBV20-1 and TRBJ2-7; TRBD1 is a possible D gene (6 bases). The source material was blood. The chain's CDR3 is CGARGDTSYEQYF. CDR3 nucleotides: TGCGGTGCTAGAGGGGACACCTCCTACGAGCAGTACTTC.